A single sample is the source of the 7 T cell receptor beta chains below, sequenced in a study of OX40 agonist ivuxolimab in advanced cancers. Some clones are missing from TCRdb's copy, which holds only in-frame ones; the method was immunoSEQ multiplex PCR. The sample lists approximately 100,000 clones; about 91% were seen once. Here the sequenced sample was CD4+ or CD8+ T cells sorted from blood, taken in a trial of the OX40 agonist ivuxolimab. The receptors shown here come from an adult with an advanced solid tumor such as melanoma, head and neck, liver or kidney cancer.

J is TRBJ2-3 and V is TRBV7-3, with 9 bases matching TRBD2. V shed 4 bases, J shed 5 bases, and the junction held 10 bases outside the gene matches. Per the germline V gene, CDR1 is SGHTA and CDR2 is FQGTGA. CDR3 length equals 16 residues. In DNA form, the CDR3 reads TGTGCCAGCAGCTCCCGCGGCGGGAGGGCTGGAGATACGCAGTATTTT. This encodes CASSSRGGRAGDTQYF. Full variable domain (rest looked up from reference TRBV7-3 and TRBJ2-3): GAGVSQTPSNKVTEKGKYVELRCDPISGHTALYWYRQSLGQGPEFLIYFQGTGAADDSGLPNDRFFAVRPEGSVSTLKIQRTERGDSAVYLCASSSRGGRAGDTQYFGPGTRLTVL.

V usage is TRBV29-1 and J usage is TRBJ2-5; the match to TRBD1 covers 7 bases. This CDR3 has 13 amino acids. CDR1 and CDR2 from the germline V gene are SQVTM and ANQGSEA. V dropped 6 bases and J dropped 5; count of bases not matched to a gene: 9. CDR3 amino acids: CSVEQTGVETQYF. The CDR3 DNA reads TGCAGCGTAGAACAAACAGGGGTTGAGACCCAGTACTTC.

CDR3 nucleotide sequence: TGTGCCAGCAGTTCTATGGACAGGAGGGGCTACACCTTC. It is translated as CASSSMDRRGYTF. This chain joins TRBV27 and TRBJ1-2; 7 bases line up with TRBD1. V was pared by 4 bases and J by 8 bases, with 7 bases of the junction left unmatched. Per germline, CDR1 MNHEY and CDR2 SMNVEV (reference sequence). This CDR3 region has 13 residues.

The CDR3 region is CASSGTGYRYEQYF. The CDR3 DNA sequence: TGTGCCAGCAGTGGGACAGGGTATCGCTACGAGCAGTACTTC. The gene calls are TRBV28 and TRBJ2-7, with 9 nucleotides matching TRBD1. The CDR3 extends over 14 amino acids. The germline V gene has CDR1 MDHEN and CDR2 SYDVKM. V shed 5 bases and J 3 bases; nucleotides not matched to a gene: 5.

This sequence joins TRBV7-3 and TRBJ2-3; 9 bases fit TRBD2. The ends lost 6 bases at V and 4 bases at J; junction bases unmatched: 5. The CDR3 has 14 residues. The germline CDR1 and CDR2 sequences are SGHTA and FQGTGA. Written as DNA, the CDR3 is TGTGCCAGCAGTTTAGCGGGAGATGCAGATACGCAGTATTTT. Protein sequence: CASSLAGDADTQYF.

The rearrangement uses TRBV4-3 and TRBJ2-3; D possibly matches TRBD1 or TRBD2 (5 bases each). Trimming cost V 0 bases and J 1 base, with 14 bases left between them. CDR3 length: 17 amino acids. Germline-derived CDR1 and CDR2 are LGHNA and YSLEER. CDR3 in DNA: TGCGCCAGCAGCCAAGAGGCCGTGGGGGTTGGCACAGATACGCAGTATTTT. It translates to CASSQEAVGVGTDTQYF.

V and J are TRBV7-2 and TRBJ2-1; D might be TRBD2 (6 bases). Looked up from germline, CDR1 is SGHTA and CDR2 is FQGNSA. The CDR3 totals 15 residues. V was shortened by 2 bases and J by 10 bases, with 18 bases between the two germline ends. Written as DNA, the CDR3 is TGTGCCAGCAGCTTATTTGGGCTCCGGGGAGGCGAGCAGTTCTTC. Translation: CASSLFGLRGGEQFF.